Shown below are 14 T cell receptor beta chains from a single sample sequenced in a study of OX40 agonist ivuxolimab in advanced cancers. The method was immunoSEQ multiplex PCR; TCRdb's version includes in-frame clones alone and lacks a portion of them. Of 90,000 to 120,000 clones in the sample, roughly 90% were seen once. The input for sequencing was CD4+ or CD8+ T cells sorted from blood, taken in a trial of the OX40 agonist ivuxolimab. Source of these receptors: an adult with an advanced solid tumor such as melanoma, head and neck, liver or kidney cancer.

With regard to this clone: An end of the junction differs from the germline gene, which may be a read error. The chain employs TRBV19 and TRBJ1-1; possibly TRBD1 for D (6 bases). CDR1 is LNHDA, CDR2 SQIVND, per germline (reference sequence). CDR3 size: 15 residues. The DNA for the CDR3 is TGTGCCAGTAGTATAAAGGGGGGGTCGGACACTGAAGCTTCCTTT. Translating it yields CASSIKGGSDTEASF.

The chain joins TRBV7-2 to TRBJ1-3; D is undetermined. CDR1 and CDR2 (germline): SGHTA, FQGNSA. The CDR3 loop spans 15 amino acids. V lost 1 base and J lost 2, with 9 bases in between. For the CDR3, the DNA is TGTGCCAGCAGCTTAGTTGGGGTAACTGGAAACACCATATATTTT. Protein product: CASSLVGVTGNTIYF. Full variable domain (outside the CDR3, taken from reference TRBV7-2 and TRBJ1-3): GAGVSQSPSNKVTEKGKDVELRCDPISGHTALYWYRQSLGQGLEFLIYFQGNSAPDKSGLPSDRFSAERTGGSVSTLTIQRTQQEDSAVYLCASSLVGVTGNTIYFGEGSWLTVV.

This clone was seen just once. This sequence joins TRBV19 and TRBJ2-5; D might be TRBD1 (6 bases). Gene TRBJ2-7 matches the end of the DNA better, so the J call may be wrong. Germline-derived CDR1 and CDR2 are LNHDA and SQIVND (reference sequence). There are 13 residues in the CDR3. The CDR3 here is CASSPGQNYEQYF. The CDR3 DNA reads as TGTGCCAGTAGTCCGGGACAAAACTACGAGCAGTACTTC.

This clone appeared once. This chain joins TRBV7-3 and TRBJ2-3; 9 bases line up with TRBD1. The trim removed 5 bases at V and 0 bases at J, leaving 3 bases unmatched. The CDR3 is 15 residues long. Germline assignment: CDR1 SGHTA and CDR2 FQGTGA. CDR3 sequence: CASSPGQGSTDTQYF. CDR3 bases: TGTGCCAGCAGCCCGGGACAGGGAAGCACAGATACGCAGTATTTT.

The V call is TRBV28, the J call TRBJ2-1; D remains ambiguous. Trimming pared 3 bases from V and 5 bases from J, leaving 14 bases between. CDR1 MDHEN and CDR2 SYDVKM come from the germline V gene. CDR3 length: 15 residues. The CDR3 coding sequence is TGTGCCAGCAGTTTTGTTGGGCAGAACAACAATGAGCAGTTCTTC. Amino acid sequence: CASSFVGQNNNEQFF.

The rearrangement links TRBV7-9 to TRBJ2-3; TRBD2 aligns across 9 bases. Germline V gene sequence: CDR1 SEHNR, CDR2 FQNEAQ (reference sequence). The CDR3 runs to 17 residues. Trimming removed 5 bases from V and 2 bases from J; junction bases left unmatched: 11. Here the CDR3 reads CASSRNRLAENTDTQYF. As DNA, the CDR3 is TGTGCCAGCAGCCGGAATAGACTAGCGGAGAACACAGATACGCAGTATTTT.

The chain has TRBV27 and TRBJ2-3; D is perhaps TRBD2 (6 bases). Germline V gene data show CDR1 as MNHEY and CDR2 as SMNVEV (reference sequence). V was clipped by 5 bases and J by 3 bases, with 18 bases between them. The CDR3 spans 16 residues. The CDR3 DNA reads as TGTGCCAGCAGTGTAGGGGCGGGGCGCGGGACAGATACGCAGTATTTT. It yields the protein CASSVGAGRGTDTQYF.

CDR3 coding DNA: TGTGCCAGCAGGAAAGGGGCGGGGAGGGACACCGGGGAGCTGTTTTTT. Encoded protein: CASRKGAGRDTGELFF. V gene TRBV27 combines with J gene TRBJ2-2; 7 nucleotides agree with TRBD2. The CDR3 is 16 residues long. The germline CDR1 and CDR2 sequences are MNHEY and SMNVEV (reference sequence). V shed 6 bases and J 3 bases; nucleotides not matched to a gene: 10.

This chain joins TRBV7-2 and TRBJ1-4; no clear D gene. Between the trimmed V and J ends, which lost 3 bases and 7 bases, there was a span of 15 bases. The CDR3 totals 15 residues. Germline V lookup: CDR1 SGHTA, CDR2 FQGNSA. The CDR3 is CASSFFSGKAEKLFF. The DNA of the CDR3 is TGTGCCAGCAGCTTCTTCTCCGGGAAGGCTGAAAAACTGTTTTTT.

This clone was counted once. The rearrangement uses TRBV7-2 and TRBJ2-3; 10 bases are a match to TRBD2. From germline, CDR1 is SGHTA and CDR2 FQGNSA. The CDR3 runs to 18 residues. The trim removed 1 base at V and 2 bases at J, leaving 9 bases unmatched. In DNA form, the CDR3 reads TGTGCCAGCAGCTTAGTCCCCCTACTAGCGGGGTTCACAGATACGCAGTATTTT. Its protein product is CASSLVPLLAGFTDTQYF.

The rearrangement links TRBV30 to TRBJ1-1; D gene ambiguous. Germline V gene data show CDR1 as GTSNPN and CDR2 as SVGIG (reference sequence). V was pared by 0 bases and J by 1 base, with 9 bases between. The CDR3 consists of 14 residues. CDR3: CAWSVGPSNTEAFF. In nucleotides, the CDR3 is TGTGCCTGGAGTGTCGGGCCGTCGAACACTGAAGCTTTCTTT. Using reference TRBV30 and TRBJ1-1 for the parts outside the CDR3, the full variable domain is SQTIHQWPATLVQPVGSPLSLECTVEGTSNPNLYWYRQAAGRGLQLLFYSVGIGQISSEVPQNLSASRPQDRQFILSSKKLLLSDSGFYLCAWSVGPSNTEAFFGQGTRLTVV.

The chain couples TRBV5-6 to TRBJ2-3; D tentatively reads TRBD1 or TRBD2 (5 bases each). The V end was cut by 2 bases, the J end by 2 bases, with 18 bases between. The germline V gene encodes CDR1 SGHDT and CDR2 YYEEEE. CDR3 length: 17 residues. The chain's CDR3 is CASSLDIRDGDTDTQYF. The DNA for the CDR3 is TGTGCCAGCAGCTTAGATATCCGGGACGGAGACACAGATACGCAGTATTTT.

As concerns this clone: Other nucleotide sequences in the sample specify the same CDR3. The chain couples TRBV5-6 to TRBJ1-2; the match to TRBD1 covers 7 bases. CDR1 is SGHDT, CDR2 YYEEEE, per germline. V lost 0 bases to trimming and J lost 6 bases; unmatched junction nucleotides: 2. The CDR3 runs 13 residues. The CDR3 bases are TGTGCCAGCAGCTTGGGGCAGGGGGATGGCTACACCTTC. Its protein product is CASSLGQGDGYTF.

The genes are TRBV19 and TRBJ2-3, with D possibly being TRBD1 (6 bases). CDR3 length equals 16 residues. The V and J ends lost 1 base and 3 bases respectively, with 14 bases between them. Germline loops: CDR1 LNHDA, CDR2 SQIVND (reference sequence). CDR3 residues: CASSIGGQYFTDTQYF. Written as DNA, the CDR3 is TGTGCCAGTAGTATAGGAGGACAGTATTTTACAGATACGCAGTATTTT.